This record looks at one TCR beta chain sequence and its context. In its sample, this clone was seen a few times. No cognate antigen has been identified for it. No clone much larger than this one lies a single base away; base qualities are absent. The sample belongs to a study of memory CD8 T cells in hepatitis C reinfection (dated by TCRdb to 2016 to 2017). In terms of the full investigation: Three donors spontaneously resolved two consecutive HCV infections, while two donors cleared a primary infection but became chronically infected after reinfection. An HCV reinfection was defined as a positive HCV RNA test that came after two negative tests taken at least 60 days apart. Peak reinfection samples were taken from 3 to 8 weeks after reinfection was detected. Across an HCV reinfection episode in five donors, the study followed the TCR beta repertoire of virus-specific CD8 T cells over time. Between the late 2000s and the early 2010s, a few reinfection cases with stored pre-reinfection samples were identified. Participants who had resolved a prior HCV infection were followed every 3 months in the reinfection study. Previously published longitudinal data on tetramer+ CD8 T cell frequency were used to select the peak reinfection time point. Results and caveats for the whole study, not just this receptor: Because only four or five donors were included, definitive conclusions about public clonotypes linked to secondary clearance were beyond the reach of the study.

Library prep was done by the immunoSEQ multiplex PCR assay. Genomic DNA was pulled from the sorted cells, and the automated high-throughput method of Adaptive Biotechnologies was used to sequence the TCR beta V, D and J regions. A two-step, bias-controlled multiplex PCR was used to amplify CDR3 regions. Amplified TCR beta libraries were sequenced on an Illumina instrument. In the authors' own workflow: Demultiplexed reads were processed to lower amplification and sequencing bias, and the IMGT database was used to assign CDR3 sequences to gene families. ImmunoSEQ software version 2.0 was used to analyze repertoire data. Clonotype lists were filtered to remove out-of-frame sequences and sequences containing stop codons in the CDR3. Clonotypes with a frequency below 0.01% were excluded because such clonotypes corresponded to less than one cell. Richness was calculated by dividing observed richness by the number of input cells, and evenness was calculated by dividing Shannon entropy by the log of observed richness. Repertoire diversity and the similarity between time points were measured using Simpson diversity and Morisita-Horn overlap indices. Clonotypes were categorized as dominant (>1%), sub-dominant (0.5-0.99%), low abundance (0.1-0.49%) or lowest abundance (<0.1%). The germline index was obtained by subtracting total nucleotide additions from total CDR3 length and then dividing the result by total CDR3 length. In TCRdb, the immuneACCESS table is reduced to in-frame sequences with V and J assigned. These tables do not hold every clone; where another copy was compared, an unresolved V gene accounts for under half, and the others remain unexplained. V and J calls and clone size follow that table, whereas D and trimming were derived from the DNA. A total of 35,000 to 55,000 clones appear in this sample, approximately 88% of them only once. Together, the top ten hold 1% to 1.5% of the sample.

Via the germline V gene (reference sequence), CDR1 is SEHNR and CDR2 FQNEAQ. V is cut by 1 base and J by 6 bases, and the space between the germline ends is 19 bases. Inclusive of the bounding cysteine and phenylalanine, the CDR3 is 17 residues long. Just CDR3 DNA is preserved here, 51 bases in frame from base 1. The sample's time point label, in plain terms: peak reinfection, 3 to 8 weeks after reinfection detection. The sorted cells were sequenced directly ex vivo, without any in vitro expansion ahead of TCR sequencing. The donors were people who inject drugs and were enrolled in the Montreal Acute Hepatitis C Cohort Study (HEPCO) in Canada. As controls, total naive CD8 T cells were sorted as viable CD3+ CD8+ CD45RO- cells from a couple of donors at all three reinfection time points. Before sorting, cryopreserved peripheral blood mononuclear cells were thawed, and CD8 T cells were purified from the thawed cells. The MACS CD8+ T cell Isolation Kit was used to enrich CD8 T cells by negative selection. Cells were sorted on a BD FACSAria II sorter running FACSDiva software, and FlowJo was used to analyze the data.

The sequenced material came from naive CD8+ T cells sorted from blood. This sample's cell subset or site label indicates: total naive CD8+CD45RO- T cells. Rearrangement joined TRBV7-9 to TRBJ2-1; the D gene lacks a confident call. The receptor was isolated from a man between 18 and 35 years old with hepatitis C virus infection. CDR3 reads: CASSLGGPAAGSNEQFF. The DNA is TGTGCCAGCAGCTTAGGTGGTCCAGCCGCCGGGTCCAATGAGCAGTTCTTC.